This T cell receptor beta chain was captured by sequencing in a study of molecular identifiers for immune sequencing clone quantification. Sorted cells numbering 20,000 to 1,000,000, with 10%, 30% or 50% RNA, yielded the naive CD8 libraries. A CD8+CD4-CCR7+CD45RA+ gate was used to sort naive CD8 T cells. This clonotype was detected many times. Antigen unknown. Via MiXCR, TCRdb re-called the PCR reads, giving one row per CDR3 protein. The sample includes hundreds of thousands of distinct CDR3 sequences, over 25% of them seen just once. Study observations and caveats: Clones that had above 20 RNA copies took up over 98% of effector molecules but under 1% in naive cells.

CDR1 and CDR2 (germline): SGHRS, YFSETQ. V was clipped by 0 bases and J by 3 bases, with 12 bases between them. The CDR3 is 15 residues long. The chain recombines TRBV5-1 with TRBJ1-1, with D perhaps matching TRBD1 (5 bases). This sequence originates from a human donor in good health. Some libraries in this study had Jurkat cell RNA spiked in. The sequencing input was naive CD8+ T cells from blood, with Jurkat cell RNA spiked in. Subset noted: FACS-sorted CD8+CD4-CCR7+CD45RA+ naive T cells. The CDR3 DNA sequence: TGCGCCAGCAGCTTGGTTTTCGACAGTGACACTGAAGCTTTCTTT. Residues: CASSLVFDSDTEAFF.